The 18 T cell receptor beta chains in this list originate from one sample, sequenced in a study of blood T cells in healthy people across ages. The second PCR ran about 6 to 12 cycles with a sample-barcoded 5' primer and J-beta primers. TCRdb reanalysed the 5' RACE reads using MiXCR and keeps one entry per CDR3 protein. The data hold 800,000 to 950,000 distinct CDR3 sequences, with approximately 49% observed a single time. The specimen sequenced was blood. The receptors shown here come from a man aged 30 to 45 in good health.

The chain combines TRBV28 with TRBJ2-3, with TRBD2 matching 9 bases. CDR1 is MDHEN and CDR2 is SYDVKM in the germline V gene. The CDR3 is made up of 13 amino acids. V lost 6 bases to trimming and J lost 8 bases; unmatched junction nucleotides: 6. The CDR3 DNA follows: TGTGCCAGCAGCCGTCGTAGCGGGGGTACGCAGTATTTT. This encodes CASSRRSGGTQYF.

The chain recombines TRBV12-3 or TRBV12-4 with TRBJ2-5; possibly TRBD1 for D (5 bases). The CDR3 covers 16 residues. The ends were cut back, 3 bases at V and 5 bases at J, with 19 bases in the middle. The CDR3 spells CASSFSAGSSKETQYF. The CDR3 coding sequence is TGTGCCAGCAGTTTTTCCGCAGGGTCAAGTAAGGAGACCCAGTACTTC.

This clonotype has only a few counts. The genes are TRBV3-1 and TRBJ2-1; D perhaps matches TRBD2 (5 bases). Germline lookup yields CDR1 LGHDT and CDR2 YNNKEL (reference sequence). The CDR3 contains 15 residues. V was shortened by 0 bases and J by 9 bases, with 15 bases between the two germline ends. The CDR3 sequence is CASSQDPGFGGEQFF. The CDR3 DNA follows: TGTGCCAGCAGCCAAGATCCGGGGTTTGGCGGTGAGCAGTTCTTC.

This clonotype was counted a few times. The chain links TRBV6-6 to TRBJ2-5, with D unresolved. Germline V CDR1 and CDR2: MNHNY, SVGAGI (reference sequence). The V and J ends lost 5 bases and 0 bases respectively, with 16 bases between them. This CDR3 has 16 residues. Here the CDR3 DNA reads TGTGCCAGCAGTCAACTGTTTGGGCCCTACCAAGAGACCCAGTACTTC. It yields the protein CASSQLFGPYQETQYF.

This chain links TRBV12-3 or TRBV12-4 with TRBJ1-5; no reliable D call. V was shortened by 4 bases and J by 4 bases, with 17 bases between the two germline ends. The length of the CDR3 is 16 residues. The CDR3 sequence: CASSSLNHDGNQPQHF. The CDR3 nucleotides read TGTGCCAGCAGTTCTTTGAACCACGACGGTAATCAGCCCCAGCATTTT.

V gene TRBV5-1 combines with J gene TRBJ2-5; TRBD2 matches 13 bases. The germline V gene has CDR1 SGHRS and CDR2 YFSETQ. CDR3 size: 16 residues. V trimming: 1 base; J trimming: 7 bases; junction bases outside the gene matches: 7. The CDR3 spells CASSLTSGGALGTQYF. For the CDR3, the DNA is TGCGCCAGCAGCTTGACTAGCGGGGGGGCACTTGGGACCCAGTACTTC.

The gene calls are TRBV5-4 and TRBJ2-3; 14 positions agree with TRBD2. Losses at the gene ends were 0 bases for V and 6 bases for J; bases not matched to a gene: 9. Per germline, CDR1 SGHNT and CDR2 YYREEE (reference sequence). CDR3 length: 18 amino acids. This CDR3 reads CASSLEGTSGGIGDTQYF. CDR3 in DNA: TGTGCCAGCAGCTTGGAAGGGACTAGCGGGGGTATCGGGGATACGCAGTATTTT.

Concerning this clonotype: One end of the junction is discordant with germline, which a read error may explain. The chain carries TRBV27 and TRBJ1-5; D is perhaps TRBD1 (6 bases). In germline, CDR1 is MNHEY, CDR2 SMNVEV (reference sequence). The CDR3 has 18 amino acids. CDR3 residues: CAGSLSPPLVGTPQPQHF. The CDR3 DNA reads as TGTGCCGGCAGTTTATCTCCTCCCTTGGTGGGGACACCGCAGCCCCAGCATTTT.

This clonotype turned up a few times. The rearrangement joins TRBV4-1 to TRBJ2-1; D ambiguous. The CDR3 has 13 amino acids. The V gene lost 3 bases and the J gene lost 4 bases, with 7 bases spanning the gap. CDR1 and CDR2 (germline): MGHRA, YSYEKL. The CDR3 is CASSHPRYNEQFF. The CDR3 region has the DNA TGCGCCAGCAGCCATCCGAGGTACAATGAGCAGTTCTTC.

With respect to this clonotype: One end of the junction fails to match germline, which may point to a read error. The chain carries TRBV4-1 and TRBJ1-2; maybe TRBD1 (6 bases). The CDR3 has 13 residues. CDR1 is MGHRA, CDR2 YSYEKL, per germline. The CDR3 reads CASSPAEGGGCTF. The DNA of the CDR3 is TGCGCCAGCAGCCCGGCCGAGGGCGGGGGCTGCACCTTC.

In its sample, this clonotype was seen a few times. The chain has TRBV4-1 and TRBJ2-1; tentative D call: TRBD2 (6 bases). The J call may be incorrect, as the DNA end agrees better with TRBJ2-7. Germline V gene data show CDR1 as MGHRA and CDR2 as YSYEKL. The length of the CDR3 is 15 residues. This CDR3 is CASSQAERAYNEQYF. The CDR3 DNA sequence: TGCGCCAGCAGCCAAGCGGAGCGGGCTTACAATGAGCAGTACTTC.

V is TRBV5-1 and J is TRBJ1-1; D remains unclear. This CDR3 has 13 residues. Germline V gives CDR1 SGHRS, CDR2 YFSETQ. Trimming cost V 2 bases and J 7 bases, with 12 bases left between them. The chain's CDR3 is CASSFDNESEAFF. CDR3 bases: TGCGCCAGCAGCTTTGACAACGAGAGTGAAGCTTTCTTT.

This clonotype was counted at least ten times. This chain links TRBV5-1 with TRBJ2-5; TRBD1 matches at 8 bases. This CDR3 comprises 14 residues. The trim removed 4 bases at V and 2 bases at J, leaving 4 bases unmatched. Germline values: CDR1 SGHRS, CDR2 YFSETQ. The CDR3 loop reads CASSVGTGQETQYF. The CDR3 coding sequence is TGCGCCAGCAGCGTAGGGACAGGACAAGAGACCCAGTACTTC.

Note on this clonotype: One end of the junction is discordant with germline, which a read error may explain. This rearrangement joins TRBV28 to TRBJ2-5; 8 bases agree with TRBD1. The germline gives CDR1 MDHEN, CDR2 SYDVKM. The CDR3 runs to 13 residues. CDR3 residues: CASSGQGQETPYF. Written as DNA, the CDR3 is TGTGCCAGCAGTGGACAGGGCCAAGAGACCCCGTACTTC.

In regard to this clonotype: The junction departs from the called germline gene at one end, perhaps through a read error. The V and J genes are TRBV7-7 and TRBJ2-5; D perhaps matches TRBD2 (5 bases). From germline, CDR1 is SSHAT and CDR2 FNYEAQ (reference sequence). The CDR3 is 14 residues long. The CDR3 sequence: CASSLAHGQETQYF. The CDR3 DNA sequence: TGTGCTAGCAGCTTAGCGCACGGTCAAGAGACCCAGTACTTC. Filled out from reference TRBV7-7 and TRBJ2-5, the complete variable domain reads GAGVSQSPRYKVTKRGQDVTLRCDPISSHATLYWYQQALGQGPEFLTYFNYEAQPDKSGLPSDRFSAERPEGSISTLTIQRTEQRDSAMYRCASSLAHGQETQYFGPGTRLLVL.

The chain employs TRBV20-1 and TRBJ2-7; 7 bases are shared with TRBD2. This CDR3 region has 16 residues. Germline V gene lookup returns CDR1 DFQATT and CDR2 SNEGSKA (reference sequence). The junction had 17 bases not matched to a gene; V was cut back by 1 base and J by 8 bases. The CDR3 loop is CSARVVGSGASGQQYF. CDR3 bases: TGCAGTGCTAGAGTTGTAGGCTCCGGTGCTAGCGGACAGCAGTACTTC.

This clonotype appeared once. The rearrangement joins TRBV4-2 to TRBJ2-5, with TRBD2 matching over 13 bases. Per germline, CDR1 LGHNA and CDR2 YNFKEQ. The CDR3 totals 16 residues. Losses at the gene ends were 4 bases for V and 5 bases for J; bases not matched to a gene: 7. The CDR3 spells CASSRGTSGVRETQYF. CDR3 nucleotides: TGTGCCAGCAGCCGAGGGACTAGCGGGGTGCGGGAGACCCAGTACTTC.

CDR3 DNA sequence: TGTGCCAGCAGCTCGGGATCCAGCGGGGGCTACGAGCAGTACTTC. This encodes CASSSGSSGGYEQYF. The gene calls are TRBV6-2 or TRBV6-3 and TRBJ2-7; TRBD2 agrees at 8 bases. This CDR3 has 15 residues. V lost 6 bases, J lost 3 bases, and 10 bases stayed unmatched. Looked up from germline, CDR1 is MNHEY and CDR2 is SVGEGT.